The 3 T cell receptor beta chains below all came from one sample that was sequenced in a study of cytomegalovirus exposure and HLA in healthy donors. The PCR contained 60 Vbeta and 13 Jbeta primers. Sequencing used immunoSEQ multiplex PCR; TCRdb keeps in-frame clones, though not all of them. The sample records some 130,000 clones, 82% being singletons. Input material: PBMCs. These receptors came from a woman in her fifties or sixties in good health and CMV-seropositive.

The V gene is TRBV5-1, the J gene TRBJ2-6; TRBD1 matches at 9 bases. This CDR3 comprises 19 residues. Trimming took 3 bases from V and 2 from J; bases not matched to a gene: 12. From germline, CDR1 is SGHRS and CDR2 YFSETQ. CDR3 nucleotides: TGCGCCAGCAGCTCCGCCGGGACAGGGAGTGGGGCTGGGGCCAACGTCCTGACTTTC. This codes for CASSSAGTGSGAGANVLTF.

This chain links TRBV29-1 with TRBJ1-1, with D perhaps matching TRBD1 (5 bases). The CDR3 totals 11 residues. Germline lookup yields CDR1 SQVTM and CDR2 ANQGSEA. The germline V and J ends were trimmed by 8 bases and 4 bases, with 11 bases remaining between them. The CDR3 is CSYSGGTEAFF. CDR3 sequence (DNA): TGCAGCTACTCGGGGGGCACTGAAGCTTTCTTT.

This clone was observed once. V and J are TRBV10-1 and TRBJ2-1, with 12 bases aligning to TRBD2. J gave up 9 bases and V 6 bases, and 18 bases lay outside the gene matches. This CDR3 contains 18 residues. Germline V CDR1 and CDR2: WNHNN, SYGVQD (reference sequence). CDR3: CASSKTARLAGERSEQFF. The CDR3, as DNA: TGCGCCAGCAGCAAGACTGCCCGACTAGCGGGAGAGAGGAGTGAGCAGTTCTTC.